This T cell receptor (beta chain) was captured in a study of cytomegalovirus exposure and HLA in healthy donors. Study in general: Across a few hundred genotyped donors, roughly 80% landed in the Caucasian-associated ancestry cluster.

Primers included in the PCR were 60 Vbeta and 13 Jbeta primers. Sequencing used immunoSEQ multiplex PCR; TCRdb keeps in-frame clones, though not all of them. Of 33,000 or so clones in the sample, over 90% were seen once. Points on this clone: The antigen remains unidentified.

The CDR3 covers 16 residues. Broader study findings: Productive rates of about 87% or about 30% were seen for most TCR beta V segments in an earlier analysis. The authors later found HLA-associated TCR beta chains more clonally expanded than equally common others. Confirmation was obtained in vitro that a few CMV-associated chains are specific for CMV antigens.

This sequence was found in a young woman in good health and CMV-seronegative. Sequencing was done on a sample of PBMCs. The genes are TRBV21-1 and TRBJ2-3; the D call TRBD2 from the table was never checked on the DNA. TRBV21-1 is a documented pseudogene. CDR3 coding DNA: TGTGCCAGCACCCCTGGGACTAGCGGCCGCACAGATACGCAGTATTTT. Translating it yields CASTPGTSGRTDTQYF.